This T cell receptor (beta chain) was captured by sequencing in a study of response to subunit inactivated influenza vaccine. Whole-study results and caveats: The authors suggested that few new T cells are recruited per seasonal influenza vaccination.

TCRdb independently ran MiXCR on the RT-PCR reads; one entry per CDR3 protein. The sample gives some 520,000 distinct CDR3 sequences, 15% to 20% of which show up once; 3% is in the top ten. Germline assignment: CDR1 GTSNPN and CDR2 SVGIG (reference sequence). The CDR3 loop spans 12 amino acids. Between the trimmed V and J ends, which lost 1 base and 12 bases, there was a span of 12 bases. To note about this clonotype: Its antigen is still unknown.

The starting material was CD4+ T cells sorted from PBMCs, obtained less than 30 months after vaccination. This clonotype originated in a man aged 50-75 years who received an inactivated influenza vaccine. This rearrangement joins TRBV30 to TRBJ2-2; D is perhaps TRBD1 (6 bases). The CDR3 region has the DNA TGTGCCTGGAGTGCCAACGGACAGAAGCTGTTTTTT. It encodes CAWSANGQKLFF.